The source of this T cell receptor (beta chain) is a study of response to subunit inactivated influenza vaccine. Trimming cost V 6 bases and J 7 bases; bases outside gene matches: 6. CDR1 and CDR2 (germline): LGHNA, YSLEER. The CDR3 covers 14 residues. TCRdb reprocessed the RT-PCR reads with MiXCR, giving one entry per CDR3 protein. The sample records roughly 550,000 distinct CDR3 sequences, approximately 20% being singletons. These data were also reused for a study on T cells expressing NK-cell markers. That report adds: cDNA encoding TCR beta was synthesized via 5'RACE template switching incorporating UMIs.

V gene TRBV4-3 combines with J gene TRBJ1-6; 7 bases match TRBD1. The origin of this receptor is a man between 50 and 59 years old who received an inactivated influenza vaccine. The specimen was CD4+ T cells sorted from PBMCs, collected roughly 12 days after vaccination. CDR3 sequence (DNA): TGCGCCAGCAGACCCGGGACAGAGAATTCACCCCTCCACTTT. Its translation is CASRPGTENSPLHF.